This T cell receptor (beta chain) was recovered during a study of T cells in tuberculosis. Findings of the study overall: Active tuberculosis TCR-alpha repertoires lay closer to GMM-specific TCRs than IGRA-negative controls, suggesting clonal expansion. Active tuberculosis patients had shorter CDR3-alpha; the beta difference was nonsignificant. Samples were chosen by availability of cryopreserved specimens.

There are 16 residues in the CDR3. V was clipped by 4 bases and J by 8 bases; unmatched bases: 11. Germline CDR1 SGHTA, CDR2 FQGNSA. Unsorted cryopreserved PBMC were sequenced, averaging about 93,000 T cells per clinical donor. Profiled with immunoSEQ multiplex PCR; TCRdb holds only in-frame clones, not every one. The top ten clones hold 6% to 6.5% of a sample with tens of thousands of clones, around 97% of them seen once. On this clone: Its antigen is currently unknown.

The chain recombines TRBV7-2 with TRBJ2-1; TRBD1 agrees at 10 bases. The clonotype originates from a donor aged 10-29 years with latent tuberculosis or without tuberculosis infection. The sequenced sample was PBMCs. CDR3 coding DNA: TGTGCCAGCAGCTCTCTGACAGGGGGCGATGGGTATGAGCAGTTCTTC. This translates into CASSSLTGGDGYEQFF. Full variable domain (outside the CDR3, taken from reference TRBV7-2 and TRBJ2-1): GAGVSQSPSNKVTEKGKDVELRCDPISGHTALYWYRQSLGQGLEFLIYFQGNSAPDKSGLPSDRFSAERTGGSVSTLTIQRTQQEDSAVYLCASSSLTGGDGYEQFFGPGTRLTVL.